The 25 T cell receptor beta chains listed next were all sequenced from one sample in a study of breast tumors, draining lymph nodes, adjacent tissues. MiXCR, applied by TCRdb to the multiplex PCR reads, yields one record per CDR3 protein. Of about 180,000 distinct CDR3 sequences listed, about 33% were seen once; the top ten hold around 4%. Breast cancer patients provided tissue from their axillary draining lymph nodes. Material: axillary lymph node tissue. The receptors here all came from a female donor with breast cancer. Some clones in this sample may be carry-over from other donors' samples.

The rearrangement links TRBV29-1 to TRBJ1-4, with TRBD1 identical over 9 bases. CDR1 and CDR2 (germline): SQVTM, ANQGSEA. The CDR3 is 14 amino acids. J lost 2 bases, V lost 8 bases, and 6 bases had no gene match. CDR3 bases: TGCAGCTTAACAGGGGGCACCACTAATGAAAAACTGTTTTTT. This gives the protein CSLTGGTTNEKLFF. The whole variable domain, remainder taken from reference TRBV29-1 and TRBJ1-4, is SAVISQKPSRDICQRGTSLTIQCQVDSQVTMMFWYRQQPGQSLTLIATANQGSEATYESGFVIDKFPISRPNLTFSTLTVSNMSPEDSSIYLCSLTGGTTNEKLFFGSGTQLSVL.

This clonotype was detected a few times. It may be a read error: a sequence one base away is much more abundant. The chain is built from TRBV11-1 and TRBJ2-1; unclear D gene. Germline loops: CDR1 SGHAT, CDR2 FQDESV (reference sequence). This CDR3 has 15 amino acids. Here the CDR3 reads CASNLGGRPYNGQFF. CDR3 DNA: TGTGCCAGCAACCTCGGCGGACGCCCCTACAATGGGCAGTTCTTC.

In its sample, this clonotype was seen a few times. This sequence may be a read error, since a much larger clone differs from it by one base. The chain carries TRBV20-1 and TRBJ2-7, with 10 bases aligning to TRBD1. The germline V gene has CDR1 DFQATT and CDR2 SNEGSKA (reference sequence). CDR3 length: 15 amino acids. The trim removed 4 bases at V and 1 base at J, leaving 7 bases unmatched. CDR3 nucleotides: TGCAGTGCTACCCCGGACAGGGGGTTGTCCTACGAGCAGTACTTC. Its protein product is CSATPDRGLSYEQYF.

Regarding this clonotype: Its ends do not fully match the called genes, so a read error is possible. The V gene is TRBV7-3, the J gene TRBJ2-5; 10 nucleotides align to TRBD2. The CDR3 consists of 16 residues. Germline assignment: CDR1 SGHTA and CDR2 FQGTGA. The CDR3 nucleotides read TGTGGCAGCAGCTTTGGTTTAGCGGGAGGAGGCGATGAGAAGTTCTTC. Residues: CGSSFGLAGGGDEKFF.

This chain uses TRBV20-1 with TRBJ1-3; a possible D gene is TRBD1 (5 bases). Trimming pared 4 bases from V and 0 bases from J, leaving 10 bases between. Germline CDR1 is DFQATT and CDR2 is SNEGSKA (reference sequence). The CDR3 totals 14 residues. CDR3 residues: CSATHRPSGNTIYF. The DNA for the CDR3 is TGCAGTGCTACCCACAGGCCCTCTGGAAACACCATATATTTT.

This clonotype was seen at least ten times. This sequence joins TRBV5-1 and TRBJ2-1; D is ambiguous. V was shortened by 4 bases and J by 2 bases, with 10 bases between the two germline ends. This CDR3 spans 14 amino acids. The germline V gene has CDR1 SGHRS and CDR2 YFSETQ. CDR3 region: CASSRESTYNEQFF. The CDR3 DNA is TGCGCCAGCAGCCGTGAAAGTACCTACAATGAGCAGTTCTTC.

The chain has TRBV6-5 and TRBJ1-2; D remains ambiguous. Trimming cost V 6 bases and J 7 bases, with 15 bases left between them. The CDR3 is 13 residues long. The germline V gene encodes CDR1 MNHEY and CDR2 SVGAGI. For the CDR3, the DNA is TGTGCCAGCAGCCACAGCCCTCGTGGTGGCTACACCTTC. Amino acid sequence: CASSHSPRGGYTF.

This clonotype was seen repeatedly, ten times or more. The V gene is TRBV14, the J gene TRBJ2-7; no definite D call. The CDR3 extends over 8 amino acids. The V end was cut by 1 base, the J end by 12 bases, with 1 base between. The germline V gene has CDR1 SGHDN and CDR2 FVKESK. The CDR3 sequence is CASSQGYF. In nucleotides, the CDR3 is TGTGCCAGCAGCCAAGGGTACTTC.

Ten or more counts support this clonotype. The chain couples TRBV4-2 to TRBJ2-3; 9 bases align to TRBD2. Germline V gives CDR1 LGHNA, CDR2 YNFKEQ. This CDR3 is built from 17 residues. V lost 1 base and J lost 2; bases outside the gene matches: 7. In DNA form, the CDR3 reads TGTGCCAGCAGCCAAGCTGAGCGGGGGGTATACACAGATACGCAGTATTTT. This codes for CASSQAERGVYTDTQYF.

This clonotype was seen only a few times. The V and J genes are TRBV5-4 and TRBJ1-1; no clear D gene. Germline V lookup: CDR1 SGHNT, CDR2 YYREEE (reference sequence). V dropped 5 bases and J dropped 1 base, with 12 bases sitting between them. The CDR3 is made up of 14 amino acids. CDR3: CASRKGRRNTEAFF. The CDR3 DNA reads as TGTGCCAGCAGGAAAGGACGGCGGAACACTGAAGCTTTCTTT.

The sample holds many counts of this clonotype. The chain is built from TRBV20-1 and TRBJ2-5; D unresolved. Germline values: CDR1 DFQATT, CDR2 SNEGSKA (reference sequence). The CDR3 is made up of 17 amino acids. V was clipped by 0 bases and J by 1 base, with 18 bases between them. CDR3 in DNA: TGCAGTGCTAGAGATAGTAGTAGCCGAGGTCCCCAAGAGACCCAGTACTTC. Its protein is CSARDSSSRGPQETQYF.

This clonotype occurred many times. The chain combines TRBV6-6 with TRBJ2-1, with D perhaps TRBD2 (6 bases). The CDR3 covers 14 residues. Per the germline V gene, CDR1 is MNHNY and CDR2 is SVGAGI (reference sequence). Between the trimmed V and J ends, which lost 7 bases and 0 bases, there was a span of 10 bases. In DNA form, the CDR3 reads TGTGCCAGCACGTACGGGAGCTCCTACAATGAGCAGTTCTTC. Protein sequence: CASTYGSSYNEQFF.

The sample holds many counts of this clonotype. This chain joins TRBV20-1 and TRBJ2-3, with 7 bases fitting TRBD2. The CDR3 totals 16 residues. Germline V lookup: CDR1 DFQATT, CDR2 SNEGSKA (reference sequence). Trimming cost V 4 bases and J 2 bases; bases outside gene matches: 12. CDR3 in amino acids: CSATHNRGLVTDTQYF. The CDR3 DNA reads as TGCAGTGCTACCCACAACAGAGGACTAGTCACAGATACGCAGTATTTT.

The table lists this clonotype with a few counts. This chain joins TRBV5-4 and TRBJ1-2; D uncertain. The CDR3 totals 13 residues. Deletions cut 10 bases from V and 4 bases from J, with 17 bases between. Germline values: CDR1 SGHNT, CDR2 YYREEE (reference sequence). CDR3 region: CAVRGDRTYGYTF. In DNA, the CDR3 is TGTGCCGTCAGAGGCGATCGGACCTATGGCTACACCTTC.

As concerns this clonotype: Being one base from a much bigger clone, this may be a read error. The CDR3 DNA follows: TGTGCCAGCAGTCCATTGACACAGGGGCGAAGGCAGCCCCAGCATTTT. It codes for CASSPLTQGRRQPQHF. The chain combines TRBV6-5 with TRBJ1-5; 7 bases are a match to TRBD1. The CDR3 runs 16 residues. Per the germline V gene, CDR1 is MNHEY and CDR2 is SVGAGI. V was clipped by 5 bases and J by 7 bases; unmatched bases: 14.

This clonotype was found a few times. It may be a read error: a sequence one base away is much more abundant. Given the absence of the conserved phenylalanine or tryptophan at the CDR3 end, a read error is likely. The J gene is TRBJ1-2, the V gene TRBV14; D is perhaps TRBD1 (6 bases). The V end was cut by 1 base, the J end by 3 bases, with 12 bases between. Germline-derived CDR1 and CDR2 are SGHDN and FVKESK. There are 15 residues in the CDR3. This CDR3 is CASSQVQGVHYGYTL. DNA of the CDR3: TGTGCCAGCAGCCAAGTACAGGGAGTGCACTATGGCTACACCCTC.

This clonotype has at least ten counts. The chain is built from TRBV7-2 and TRBJ1-2, with 7 bases identical to TRBD1. The J segment lost 0 bases and the V segment lost 2 bases, leaving 15 bases of the junction unmatched. The CDR3 spans 19 residues. CDR1 is SGHTA and CDR2 is FQGNSA in the germline V gene. CDR3 in amino acids: CASSLPKGQRHQANYGYTF. The CDR3, as DNA: TGTGCCAGCAGCTTACCGAAGGGACAGCGCCACCAAGCTAACTATGGCTACACCTTC. The full variable domain, its missing parts supplied by reference TRBV7-2 and TRBJ1-2, is GAGVSQSPSNKVTEKGKDVELRCDPISGHTALYWYRQSLGQGLEFLIYFQGNSAPDKSGLPSDRFSAERTGGSVSTLTIQRTQQEDSAVYLCASSLPKGQRHQANYGYTFGSGTRLTVV.

In this sample, this clonotype turned up many times. The DNA of the CDR3 is TGTGCCAGTAGTAGTCCAGGTGAGACTTACGAGCAGTACTTC. Translation gives CASSSPGETYEQYF. The chain uses TRBV19 and TRBJ2-7; D uncertain. V lost 4 bases and J lost 4, with 14 bases in between. This CDR3 spans 14 amino acids. Germline V gene sequence: CDR1 LNHDA, CDR2 SQIVND (reference sequence).

The chain has TRBV4-2 and TRBJ1-4; possibly TRBD1 for D (5 bases). The length of the CDR3 is 16 residues. Germline loops: CDR1 LGHNA, CDR2 YNFKEQ. The ends were cut back, 1 base at V and 5 bases at J, with 14 bases in the middle. In nucleotides, the CDR3 is TGTGCCAGCAGCCAAGTGGGGGTGGGGTTCAATGAAAAACTGTTTTTT. Translated: CASSQVGVGFNEKLFF.

This clonotype was recorded many times. V usage is TRBV19 and J usage is TRBJ2-3; D not resolved. This CDR3 contains 15 residues. V lost 5 bases and J 0 bases, leaving 12 bases between the germline ends. The germline V gene encodes CDR1 LNHDA and CDR2 SQIVND (reference sequence). CDR3 residues: CASSWSVSSTDTQYF. CDR3 bases: TGTGCCAGTAGTTGGAGCGTATCTAGCACAGATACGCAGTATTTT.

V is TRBV29-1 and J is TRBJ2-7; maybe TRBD1 (6 bases). The ends were cut back, 3 bases at V and 2 bases at J, with 23 bases in the middle. In germline, CDR1 is SQVTM, CDR2 ANQGSEA. There are 17 residues in the CDR3. CDR3 DNA: TGCAGCGTTGATTTAACCTCGGGGAGAGGACAGACCTACGAGCAGTACTTC. Translating it yields CSVDLTSGRGQTYEQYF.

A remark on this clonotype: Just one base apart from a much larger clone, this may be a read error. As DNA, the CDR3 is TGTGCTAGTGGTTTCTATGAGGGGCGCAACTATGGCTACACCTTC. Encoded protein: CASGFYEGRNYGYTF. The chain is built from TRBV12-5 and TRBJ1-2, with a weak D call TRBD1 (5 bases). The germline gives CDR1 LGHNT, CDR2 FRNRAP. This CDR3 contains 15 residues. Trimming shortened V by 3 bases and J by 2 bases, and 13 bases separated the two germline ends. Based on the CDR3 plus reference TRBV12-5 and TRBJ1-2, the full variable domain is DARVTQTPRHKVTEMGQEVTMRCQPILGHNTVFWYRQTMMQGLELLAYFRNRAPLDDSGMPKDRFSAEMPDATLATLKIQPSEPRDSAVYFCASGFYEGRNYGYTFGSGTRLTVV.

As concerns this clonotype: Just one base apart from a much larger clone, this may be a read error. The CDR3 ends on some other residue instead of the conserved phenylalanine or tryptophan, so this is likely a read error. The rearrangement links TRBV7-9 to TRBJ2-1; tentative D call: TRBD1 (6 bases). Germline CDR1 and CDR2: SEHNR and FQNEAQ (reference sequence). The CDR3 length is 14 residues. Trimming cost V 4 bases and J 7 bases, with 14 bases left between them. The CDR3 DNA reads TGTGCCAGCAGCTCCAATACAGGGCGGAATGAGCAGTTCCTC. It codes for CASSSNTGRNEQFL.

As regards this clonotype: A much more abundant neighbour one base away suggests this may be a read error. V and J are TRBV6-5 and TRBJ2-7; 10 bases are shared with TRBD1. CDR3 length: 15 residues. Trimming took 5 bases from V and 5 from J; bases not matched to a gene: 9. Germline V CDR1 and CDR2: MNHEY, SVGAGI. The CDR3 DNA reads TGTGCCAGCAGTCCCTTAGGGACAGGGGCCCACGAGCAGTACTTC. This translates into CASSPLGTGAHEQYF.

This clonotype was recorded once. The chain links TRBV29-1 to TRBJ1-4; the D gene is possibly TRBD1 (6 bases). CDR3 size: 16 residues. V was trimmed by 4 bases and J by 2 bases, leaving 17 bases between them. Looked up from germline, CDR1 is SQVTM and CDR2 is ANQGSEA. CDR3 loop: CSVGAFGGGTNEKLFF. CDR3 sequence (DNA): TGCAGCGTTGGTGCCTTCGGCGGGGGCACTAATGAAAAACTGTTTTTT.